The entry below describes one T cell receptor beta chain. Repertoires were generated with immunoSEQ multiplex PCR, while TCRdb's copy carries only in-frame clones and drops some. The table shows about 160,000 clones, with about 88% occurring only once. The sample comes from a study of blood T cell repertoires in COVID-19. Study-wide background: Researchers got acute and convalescent COVID-19 samples from the United States, Italy and Spain.

Trimming took off 1 base at V and 0 bases at J, with 22 bases between the two ends. Germline V lookup: CDR1 SGHDT, CDR2 YYEEEE. This CDR3 comprises 19 residues. This clonotype originated in a man aged 40-49 years with acute or convalescent COVID-19. The sequencing sample was made of peripheral blood. This sequence joins TRBV5-6 and TRBJ1-2; TRBD1 might be the D (6 bases). Here the CDR3 DNA reads TGTGCCAGCAGCTTGCCTTTACAGGGCTTCGTGCCGGCTAACTATGGCTACACCTTC. It is translated as CASSLPLQGFVPANYGYTF. Supplemented by reference TRBV5-6 and TRBJ1-2, the full variable domain reads DAGVTQSPTHLIKTRGQQVTLRCSPKSGHDTVSWYQQALGQGPQFIFQYYEEEERQRGNFPDRFSGHQFPNYSSELNVNALLLGDSALYLCASSLPLQGFVPANYGYTFGSGTRLTVV.